A selection of T cell receptor beta chains follows, all from one sample in a study of blood T cells in healthy people across ages. Each CDR3 protein is one row after TCRdb ran MiXCR on the 5' RACE reads. Found here are over a million distinct CDR3 sequences, almost 60% of them singletons; the top ten hold about 6.7%. Sequencing input: blood. All receptors derive from a man aged 18 to 30 in good health. The CDR3 runs from the conserved cysteine through the conserved F or W. The D gene is left open where the match is weak. Expanded clones are given a class, and other clones once, few, many or no size at all.

- - TRBV12-3/TRBV12-4 - CASRPQETLETQYF
many TRBJ2-3 TRBV11-1 - CASSPVTDTQYF
- TRBJ1-5 TRBV12-3/TRBV12-4 TRBD1 CASSLETGGQPQHF
- TRBJ2-1 TRBV7-8 - CASSPGTTTYTEQFF
once TRBJ1-2 TRBV7-2 - CASSSRVLRDYGYTF
- TRBJ2-7 TRBV30 - CAWSREGQAYEQYF
- - TRBV18 - CASSPPTRSGKETQYF
- TRBJ2-4 TRBV20-1 TRBD2 CSARFLAGGKLSKNIQYF
- TRBJ1-5 TRBV6-2/TRBV6-3 - CASSGGAPGQPQHF
few TRBJ2-1 TRBV9 TRBD2 CASSVEYGLAGDEQFF
- TRBJ2-3 TRBV15 TRBD2 CATSRREGFSTDTQYF
- TRBJ2-5 TRBV20-1 - CSVHFRGQETQYF
- TRBJ1-6 TRBV6-6 - CASSYAPAGPHSPLHF
- TRBJ2-1 TRBV5-1 TRBD2 CASSWGTTSGRGDEQFF
many TRBJ2-7 TRBV20-1 TRBD2 CSARDRAGTSGYEQYF
- TRBJ2-2 TRBV11-2 - CASSLLPPGPRSGELFF
- TRBJ1-3 TRBV5-1 - CASSLMSLDTPYRPSGNTIYF
- TRBJ2-1 TRBV20-1 - CSARTFFPYNEQFF
once TRBJ1-6 TRBV20-1 - CSAYRRIMGDSPLHF
- TRBJ2-3 TRBV29-1 TRBD1 CSVKDRATSTDTQYF
- TRBJ2-5 TRBV6-5 - CASSYRGGPRQETQYF
many TRBJ2-7 TRBV20-1 TRBD2 CSARDGVAGNYEQYF
few TRBJ1-2 TRBV7-9 - CASSLVLELIGYTF
- TRBJ2-1 TRBV6-5 - CASIPGNSRNEQFF
- TRBJ2-7 TRBV4-3 - CASSQGVMSYEQYF
- - TRBV4-2 - CASSQDLRLSEQYF
- TRBJ2-3 TRBV28 TRBD2 CASSLSSGGPTDTQYF
- TRBJ2-2 TRBV10-2 TRBD2 CASSESGGPHANTGELFF
- TRBJ1-6 TRBV27 - CASRESRDSPLHF
few TRBJ2-7 TRBV7-9 TRBD1 CASSLTGTGVYEQYF
once TRBJ1-5 TRBV6-2/TRBV6-3 TRBD1 CASSSYRGQQPQHF
- TRBJ1-1 TRBV3-1 - CATRGGDTEAFF
few TRBJ2-5 TRBV20-1 - CSARDPSAQETQYF
- TRBJ2-7 TRBV7-2 - CASSIVGNTYEQYF
- TRBJ1-1 TRBV7-9 - CASSPEAFF
once TRBJ1-2 TRBV7-2 - CASSLAIGARYDYTF
once TRBJ1-2 TRBV27 - CASRFGLYGYTF
- TRBJ2-5 TRBV4-1 TRBD1 CASSHNRGQETQYF
once TRBJ2-6 TRBV20-1 - CSALHSGANVLTF
few TRBJ2-2 TRBV27 - CASSLSYLDIYANTGELFF
- TRBJ2-1 TRBV5-1 TRBD2 CASSPSTSGNNEQFF
- TRBJ2-7 TRBV7-4 TRBD1 CARGTVSYEQYF
- TRBJ1-1 TRBV27 - CASSLPLRANTEAFF
- TRBJ2-5 TRBV5-1 - CASSVLRPQETQYF
- TRBJ2-3 TRBV6-4 TRBD2 CASSEYSGSDTQYF
- - TRBV3-1 - CASSQRATFHEQYF
- TRBJ2-5 TRBV6-5 - CASSYLGTRNEQYF
once - TRBV2 TRBD1 CASSGIKDRVDEQYF
few TRBJ2-7 TRBV27 TRBD2 CASSYGLAGAYEQYF
- TRBJ2-3 TRBV9 TRBD1 CASSEGARDTQYF
- TRBJ2-3 TRBV29-1 - CSAPGLSTDTQYF
once TRBJ1-2 TRBV7-9 TRBD1 CASSPTGTEHGYTF